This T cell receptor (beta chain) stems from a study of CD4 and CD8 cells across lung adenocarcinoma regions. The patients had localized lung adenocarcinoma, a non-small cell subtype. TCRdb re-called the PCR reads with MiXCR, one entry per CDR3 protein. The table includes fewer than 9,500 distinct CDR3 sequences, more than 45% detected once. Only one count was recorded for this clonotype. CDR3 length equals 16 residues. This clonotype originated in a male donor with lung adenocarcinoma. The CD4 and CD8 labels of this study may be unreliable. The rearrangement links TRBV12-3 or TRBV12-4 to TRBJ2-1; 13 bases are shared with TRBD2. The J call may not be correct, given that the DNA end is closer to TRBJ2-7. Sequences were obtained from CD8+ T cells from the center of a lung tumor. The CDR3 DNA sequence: TGTGCCAGCAGTCCCACGACTAGCGGGAGGTTATACGAGCAGTACTTC. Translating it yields CASSPTTSGRLYEQYF.